The rows below give T cell receptor beta chains drawn from one sample of a study of blood T cell repertoires in COVID-19. Repertoires were generated with immunoSEQ multiplex PCR, while TCRdb's copy carries only in-frame clones and drops some. The profile shows about 260,000 clones, more than 80% of them singletons. The sequencing input was PBMCs or T cells enriched from blood (not recorded which). Receptors were obtained from a woman aged 18-30 years who had recovered from COVID-19. Both conserved end residues are trimmed from each CDR3.

V gene: TRBV6-5; CDR3 length: 12; CDR3 protein: ASSQRTENYGYT
V gene: TRBV19; CDR3 length: 13; CDR3 protein: ASIAGQGFPGELF
V gene: TRBV18; CDR3 length: 10; CDR3 protein: ASSPRQETQY
V gene: TRBV7-7; CDR3 length: 12; CDR3 protein: ASSAGERAGELF
V gene: TRBV20-1; CDR3 length: 13; CDR3 protein: SASQTSWDTDTQY
V gene: TRBV24-1; CDR3 length: 9; CDR3 protein: ATSDGLKAF
V gene: TRBV9; CDR3 length: 14; CDR3 protein: ASSQTGGHGNEKLF
V gene: TRBV5-1; CDR3 length: 11; CDR3 protein: ASSYGSAVGYT
V gene: TRBV18; CDR3 length: 12; CDR3 protein: ASSPGQGAYGYT
V gene: TRBV29-1; CDR3 length: 10; CDR3 protein: SVGGGNYGYT
V gene: TRBV3-1/TRBV3-2; CDR3 length: 13; CDR3 protein: ASSQETANTGELF
V gene: TRBV11-2; CDR3 length: 14; CDR3 protein: ASSLDRGRVVEKLF
V gene: TRBV7-9; CDR3 length: 12; CDR3 protein: ASSSGGPTGELF
V gene: TRBV5-1; CDR3 length: 12; CDR3 protein: ASSLAGGADTQY
V gene: TRBV18; CDR3 length: 16; CDR3 protein: ASSPPRLAGEKVETQY
V gene: TRBV3-1/TRBV3-2; CDR3 length: 12; CDR3 protein: ASSQYTGDQPQH
V gene: TRBV27; CDR3 length: 12; CDR3 protein: ASHRGLSNTEAF
V gene: TRBV18; CDR3 length: 13; CDR3 protein: ASSRPGGVREKLF
V gene: TRBV24-1; CDR3 length: 13; CDR3 protein: ATSDSRQGYNEQF
V gene: TRBV3-1/TRBV3-2; CDR3 length: 14; CDR3 protein: ASSQDQRGGNSPLH
V gene: TRBV5-6; CDR3 length: 12; CDR3 protein: ASSDPTGVTEAF
V gene: TRBV4-1; CDR3 length: 13; CDR3 protein: ASSQDGGPGNTIY
V gene: TRBV6-6; CDR3 length: 13; CDR3 protein: ASSRQGWVQETQY
V gene: TRBV5-8; CDR3 length: 10; CDR3 protein: ASSPGTDTQY
V gene: TRBV3-1/TRBV3-2; CDR3 length: 16; CDR3 protein: ASSQGSPGQGASETQY
V gene: TRBV5-1; CDR3 length: 12; CDR3 protein: ASSYNRGGTEAF
V gene: TRBV29-1; CDR3 length: 12; CDR3 protein: SAGQGGFVGELF
V gene: TRBV9; CDR3 length: 13; CDR3 protein: ASSAGGGGYTEAF
V gene: TRBV9; CDR3 length: 12; CDR3 protein: ASSVGQGYDGYT
V gene: TRBV13; CDR3 length: 14; CDR3 protein: ASSISGVRAPKEQF
V gene: TRBV4-1; CDR3 length: 12; CDR3 protein: ASSQPPGGGELF
V gene: TRBV9; CDR3 length: 14; CDR3 protein: ASSADRGSSYNEQF
V gene: TRBV19; CDR3 length: 15; CDR3 protein: ASTNRWSGGGYNEQF
V gene: TRBV18; CDR3 length: 12; CDR3 protein: ASSSGTGSEKLF
V gene: TRBV7-9; CDR3 length: 14; CDR3 protein: ASSLRPRQGDSPLH
V gene: TRBV28; CDR3 length: 10; CDR3 protein: ASMSRGGELF
V gene: TRBV5-6; CDR3 length: 11; CDR3 protein: ASRLGAMGGYT
V gene: TRBV5-4; CDR3 length: 17; CDR3 protein: ASSLVRLAGGTYTGELF
V gene: TRBV5-5; CDR3 length: 13; CDR3 protein: ASSLRVWMNTEAF
V gene: TRBV4-1; CDR3 length: 12; CDR3 protein: ASSHPGSMNEQF
V gene: TRBV12-5; CDR3 length: 13; CDR3 protein: ASGPEGQGPYEQY
V gene: TRBV10-1; CDR3 length: 11; CDR3 protein: ASSDRAGETQY
V gene: TRBV4-1; CDR3 length: 12; CDR3 protein: ASSQTATGQPQH
V gene: TRBV2; CDR3 length: 12; CDR3 protein: ASSENGARGELF
V gene: TRBV9; CDR3 length: 10; CDR3 protein: ASSGADYGYT
V gene: TRBV5-1; CDR3 length: 13; CDR3 protein: ASSLAGRENYGYT
V gene: TRBV2; CDR3 length: 14; CDR3 protein: ASRGPSGGGVDTQY
V gene: TRBV4-1; CDR3 length: 14; CDR3 protein: ASRQPGTGTLYGYT
V gene: TRBV25-1; CDR3 length: 12; CDR3 protein: ASSVSAGNQPQH
V gene: TRBV18; CDR3 length: 12; CDR3 protein: ASSRDRGNSPLH
V gene: TRBV12-3/TRBV12-4; CDR3 length: 11; CDR3 protein: ASSPTQAWPQH
V gene: TRBV7-9; CDR3 length: 16; CDR3 protein: ASSPPAGASEFNEKLF
V gene: TRBV4-1; CDR3 length: 15; CDR3 protein: ASSQEPASGGVNEQF
V gene: TRBV15; CDR3 length: 14; CDR3 protein: ATSRVLGTASYGYT
V gene: TRBV7-8; CDR3 length: 12; CDR3 protein: ASNIGHPNTEAF